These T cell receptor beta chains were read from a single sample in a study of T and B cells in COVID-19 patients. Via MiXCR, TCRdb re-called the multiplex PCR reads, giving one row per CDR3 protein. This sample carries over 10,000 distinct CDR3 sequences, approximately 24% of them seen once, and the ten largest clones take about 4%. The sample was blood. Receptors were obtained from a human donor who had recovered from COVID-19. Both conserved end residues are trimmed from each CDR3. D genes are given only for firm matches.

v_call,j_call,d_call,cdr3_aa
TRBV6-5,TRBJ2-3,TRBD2,ASSETSGRTDTQY
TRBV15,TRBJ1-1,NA,ATSRDRSGGTEAF
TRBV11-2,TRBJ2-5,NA,ASSLGYQETQY
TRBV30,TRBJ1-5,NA,AWRTGAVEPQH
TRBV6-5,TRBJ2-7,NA,ASRTTGAPTDEQY
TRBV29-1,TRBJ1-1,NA,SVRSATRTTEAF
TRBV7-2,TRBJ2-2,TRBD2,ASSPPGLAGGATGELF
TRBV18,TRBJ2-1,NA,ASSLNPKGEQF
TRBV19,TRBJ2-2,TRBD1,ASTPGTGGTGELF
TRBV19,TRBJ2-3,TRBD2,ASSIRTSGSSDTQY
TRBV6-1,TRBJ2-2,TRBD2,ASMGMRGSGRSNTGELF
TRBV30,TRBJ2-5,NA,AWSVIRQETQY
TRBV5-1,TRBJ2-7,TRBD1,ASSPGDRDYEQY
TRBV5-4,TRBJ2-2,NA,ASSSKGGIAGELF
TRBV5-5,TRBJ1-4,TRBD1,ASSFPGTANEKLF
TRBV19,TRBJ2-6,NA,ASRSSGANVLT
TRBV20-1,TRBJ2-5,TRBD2,SASGGLAGAGTQY
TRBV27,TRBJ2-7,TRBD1,ASSLGTGEGYEQY
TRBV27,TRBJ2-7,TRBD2,ASRMGLASYEQY
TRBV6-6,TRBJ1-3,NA,ASSQHSLGGNTIY
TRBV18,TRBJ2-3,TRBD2,ASSPYQLAGADTQY
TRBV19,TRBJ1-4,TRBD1,ASRGTGINEKLF
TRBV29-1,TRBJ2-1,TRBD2,SVVTSGSLNEQF
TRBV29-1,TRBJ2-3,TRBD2,SVETFGAGGPDTQY
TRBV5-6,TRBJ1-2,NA,ASSIYGTLYGYT
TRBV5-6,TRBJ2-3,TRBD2,ASSLAASGSLDTQY
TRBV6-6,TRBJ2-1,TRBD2,ASSSIPGGFSSYNEQF
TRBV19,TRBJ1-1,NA,ASKPGGYTEAF
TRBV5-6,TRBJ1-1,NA,ASSVQGGVNTEAF
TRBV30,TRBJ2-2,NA,ACIAPANTGELF
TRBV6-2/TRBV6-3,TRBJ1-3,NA,SSSAPGNTIY
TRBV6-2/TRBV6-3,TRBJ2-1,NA,AGGDSDYNEQF
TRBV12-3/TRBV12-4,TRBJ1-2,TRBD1,ASSLGWTGNYGYT
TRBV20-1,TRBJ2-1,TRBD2,SATSGSSYNEQF
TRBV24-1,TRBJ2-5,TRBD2,ATSDLDGGTSGVRETQY
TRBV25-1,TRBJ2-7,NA,ASSVSYEQY
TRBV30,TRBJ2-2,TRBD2,AWSASGTLTGELF
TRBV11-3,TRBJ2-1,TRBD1,ASSQSGTEYNEQF
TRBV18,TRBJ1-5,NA,ASSLEVSNQPQH
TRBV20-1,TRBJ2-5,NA,SARDHSPRQETQY
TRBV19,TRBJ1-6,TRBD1,ASSIGQGGSPLH
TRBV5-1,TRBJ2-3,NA,ASSHNPTTTTTDTQY
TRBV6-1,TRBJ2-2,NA,ASSGPSGTDAGELF
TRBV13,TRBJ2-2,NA,ASSFHSAGNTGELF
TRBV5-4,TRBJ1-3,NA,ASSLEGGLSSGNTIY
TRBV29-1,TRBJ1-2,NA,SVGRGASYGYT
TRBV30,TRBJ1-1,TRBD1,AWTQDRATEAF
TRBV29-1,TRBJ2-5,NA,SVVGVTIQETQY
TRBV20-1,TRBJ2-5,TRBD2,SARGTGTSGSRGQETQY
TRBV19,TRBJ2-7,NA,ASSIQARHEQY
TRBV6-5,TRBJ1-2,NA,ASSPGWGDYGYT
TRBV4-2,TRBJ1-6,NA,ASSQERAGNTYNSPLH
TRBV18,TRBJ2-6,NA,ASSPVTSALGANVLT
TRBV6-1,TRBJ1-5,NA,ASSDIGYQPQH
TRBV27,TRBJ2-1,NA,ASSLGWVRGSYNEQF